The subject of this entry is one T cell receptor (beta chain). Antigen specificity is unknown. PCR amplification relied on 60 Vbeta primers (plus 13 Jbeta primers). TCRdb's table, derived via immunoSEQ multiplex PCR, lists solely in-frame clones and lacks some. This sample yields 200,000 to 250,000 clones, of which less than 85% are seen a single time; over 0.55% belongs to the top ten. Trimming left V 5 bases short and J 10 bases short, with 15 bases between. The CDR3 has 12 amino acids. CDR1 is SEHNR, CDR2 FQNEAQ, per germline (reference sequence). This specimen belongs to a study of cytomegalovirus exposure and HLA in healthy donors. Study summary: Around 190 million T cells yielded 117 million unique TCR beta sequences, as an earlier analysis found. Whole-study findings and limits: Sequencing had likely introduced a cluster of highly shared sequence variants as an artifact.

The TCR comes from a man aged 18 to 30 in good health and CMV-seronegative. The chain recombines TRBV7-9 with TRBJ2-7, with D perhaps matching TRBD1 (6 bases). The sequencing input was PBMCs. DNA of the CDR3: TGTGCCAGCAGCAGGGGGACGTTTGAACAGTACTTC. It is translated as CASSRGTFEQYF. The entire variable domain, with the rest obtained from reference TRBV7-9 and TRBJ2-7, is as follows: DTGVSQNPRHKITKRGQNVTFRCDPISEHNRLYWYRQTLGQGPEFLTYFQNEAQLEKSRLLSDRFSAERPKGSFSTLEIQRTEQGDSAMYLCASSRGTFEQYFGPGTRLTVT.